The 18 T cell receptor beta chains presented below share a single source sample, sequenced in a study of CD8 T cells in ankylosing spondylitis (dated by TCRdb to between 2016 and 2019). What the research found in general, with its limitations: Blood from ankylosing spondylitis patients appeared to be characterized by a TCR beta motif composed of eight or nine highly homologous amino acid variants.

Library preparation used 5' RACE. These reads were obtained on an Illumina HiSeq 2500. TCRdb handled the public reads itself, with Q25 trimming in fastp and clone calling in MiXCR, and kept productive beta chains. Rows with a matching CDR3 protein are joined into one entry that keeps the most common DNA and genes. Recorded for this sample are fewer than 400,000 distinct CDR3 sequences; approximately 20% of them occurred a single time. Clones ranked in the top ten supply about a sixth of the sample. These receptors have no identified antigens. Sequencing was carried out using blood, either unsorted or a sorted T cell fraction (not recorded which). The receptors shown here come from a male donor with ankylosing spondylitis.

In its sample, this clonotype was seen many times. This chain links TRBV29-1 with TRBJ2-7; D is perhaps TRBD2 (5 bases). The V gene lost 1 base and the J gene lost 4 bases, with 11 bases spanning the gap. Germline V lookup: CDR1 SQVTM, CDR2 ANQGSEA. The CDR3 spans 13 residues. CDR3 protein: CSVEGAGGYEQYF. The CDR3 DNA is TGCAGCGTTGAAGGGGCGGGTGGGTACGAGCAGTACTTC.

In its sample, this clonotype was seen a few times. V gene TRBV5-1 combines with J gene TRBJ2-1; 11 bases align to TRBD2. CDR1 is SGHRS and CDR2 is YFSETQ in the germline V gene. The J segment lost 3 bases and the V segment lost 4 bases, leaving 6 bases of the junction unmatched. The CDR3 is 16 amino acids. In DNA form, the CDR3 reads TGCGCCAGCAGCCCCCGGACTAGCGGGTACTACAATGAGCAGTTCTTC. Its translation is CASSPRTSGYYNEQFF. The whole variable domain, remainder taken from reference TRBV5-1 and TRBJ2-1, is KAGVTQTPRYLIKTRGQQVTLSCSPISGHRSVSWYQQTPGQGLQFLFEYFSETQRNKGNFPGRFSGRQFSNSRSEMNVSTLELGDSALYLCASSPRTSGYYNEQFFGPGTRLTVL.

Ten or more counts support this clonotype. This sequence joins TRBV18 and TRBJ2-7; tentatively, D is TRBD1 (5 bases). The CDR3 loop spans 12 amino acids. CDR1 and CDR2 (germline): KGHSH, LQKENI. V dropped 8 bases and J dropped 1 base, with 9 bases sitting between them. In DNA form, the CDR3 reads TGTGCCAGCAGCCCAGGGTCCTACGAGCAGTACTTC. Protein sequence: CASSPGSYEQYF.

The DNA for the CDR3 is TGTGCCAGCAGCGTAGGATCCAGCGGATACGAGCAGTACTTC. This gives the protein CASSVGSSGYEQYF. The chain uses TRBV9 and TRBJ2-7; possible D gene TRBD2, 5 bases. V was trimmed by 0 bases and J by 4 bases, leaving 11 bases between them. This CDR3 spans 14 amino acids. Germline CDR1 is SGDLS and CDR2 is YYNGEE.

The chain links TRBV5-1 to TRBJ2-7; 12 bases are shared with TRBD2. CDR3 length: 16 amino acids. CDR1 and CDR2 (germline): SGHRS, YFSETQ. Trimming cost V 0 bases and J 2 bases; bases outside gene matches: 3. Here the CDR3 reads CASSLGTSGKAYEQYF. Here the CDR3 DNA reads TGCGCCAGCAGCTTGGGGACTAGCGGGAAGGCCTACGAGCAGTACTTC. Looking up the rest from reference TRBV5-1 and TRBJ2-7 gives the full variable domain: KAGVTQTPRYLIKTRGQQVTLSCSPISGHRSVSWYQQTPGQGLQFLFEYFSETQRNKGNFPGRFSGRQFSNSRSEMNVSTLELGDSALYLCASSLGTSGKAYEQYFGPGTRLTVT.

This clonotype appeared once. The J gene is TRBJ2-2, the V gene TRBV19; D is uncertain. V dropped 7 bases and J dropped 0 bases, with 6 bases sitting between them. Germline V gene sequence: CDR1 LNHDA, CDR2 SQIVND (reference sequence). This CDR3 contains 13 residues. The CDR3 DNA reads TGTGCCAGTAAAGATACGAACACCGGGGAGCTGTTTTTT. This translates into CASKDTNTGELFF.

This clonotype was seen at least ten times. The chain has TRBV3-1 and TRBJ2-7; perhaps TRBD2 as D (5 bases). The CDR3 sequence is 12 residues long. Germline CDR1 LGHDT, CDR2 YNNKEL (reference sequence). Trimming cost V 4 bases and J 6 bases, with 10 bases left between them. The CDR3 DNA sequence: TGTGCCAGCAGCCCACTAGGGAGCGAGCAGTACTTC. This codes for CASSPLGSEQYF.

CDR3 protein: CSATGGGTSGYEQYF. The CDR3 DNA reads as TGCAGTGCTACCGGGGGAGGGACTAGCGGATACGAGCAGTACTTC. The rearrangement uses TRBV20-1 and TRBJ2-7, with 11 bases matching TRBD2. The CDR3 runs 15 residues. In germline, CDR1 is DFQATT, CDR2 SNEGSKA (reference sequence). V gave up 4 bases and J gave up 4 bases; unmatched junction bases: 9.

There are a few counts of this clonotype. This chain joins TRBV7-9 and TRBJ2-1; no clear D gene. The germline V gene has CDR1 SEHNR and CDR2 FQNEAQ (reference sequence). The CDR3 is 14 residues long. Trimming shortened V by 0 bases and J by 4 bases, and 7 bases separated the two germline ends. The CDR3 here is CASSLAGPYNEQFF. CDR3 sequence (DNA): TGTGCCAGCAGCTTAGCAGGCCCTTACAATGAGCAGTTCTTC.

This clonotype has more than one count but fewer than ten. The chain couples TRBV12-3 or TRBV12-4 to TRBJ2-2; no reliable D call. This CDR3 has 13 amino acids. Trimming took off 3 bases at V and 6 bases at J, with 8 bases between the two ends. CDR3 nucleotide sequence: TGTGCCAGCAGTTTCGTGGCTTCCGGGGAGCTGTTTTTT. Amino acids: CASSFVASGELFF.

This chain uses TRBV20-1 with TRBJ2-2; D is perhaps TRBD1 or TRBD2 (6 bases each). The CDR3 runs to 14 residues. Between the trimmed V and J ends, which lost 3 bases and 6 bases, there was a span of 14 bases. Germline values: CDR1 DFQATT, CDR2 SNEGSKA (reference sequence). In DNA form, the CDR3 reads TGCAGTGCTAGCAGGGGACTGGAGGCCGGGGAGCTGTTTTTT. Encoded protein: CSASRGLEAGELFF.

There are many counts of this clonotype. The genes are TRBV7-9 and TRBJ1-1; no firm D call. CDR3 size: 11 residues. Germline V CDR1 and CDR2: SEHNR, FQNEAQ (reference sequence). V lost 3 bases and J lost 6, with 5 bases in between. This CDR3 reads CASSLVAEAFF. In DNA form, the CDR3 reads TGTGCCAGCAGCTTGGTAGCTGAAGCTTTCTTT.

This clonotype has at least ten counts. The chain combines TRBV20-1 with TRBJ2-7; 9 nucleotides align to TRBD2. The CDR3 loop spans 15 amino acids. Germline V gene data show CDR1 as DFQATT and CDR2 as SNEGSKA (reference sequence). With V trimmed by 6 bases and J by 4 bases, 13 bases remained unmatched. In DNA form, the CDR3 reads TGCAGTGCCCAGACCCCGGGACTAGCTTATTACGAGCAGTACTTC. Translation: CSAQTPGLAYYEQYF.

The chain recombines TRBV19 with TRBJ2-7; possibly TRBD1 for D (6 bases). Per germline, CDR1 LNHDA and CDR2 SQIVND (reference sequence). Deletions cut 4 bases from V and 3 bases from J, with 13 bases between. The CDR3 is 14 residues long. The CDR3 reads CASSTTLQGYEQYF. In DNA, the CDR3 is TGTGCCAGTAGTACCACGTTACAGGGCTACGAGCAGTACTTC.

This clonotype has ten or more counts. The rearrangement links TRBV14 to TRBJ2-1, with 9 bases fitting TRBD1. V dropped 3 bases and J dropped 4; count of bases not matched to a gene: 10. Germline CDR1 reads SGHDN; CDR2 reads FVKESK. The CDR3 consists of 17 residues. The CDR3 loop is CASSHPLTGGEYNEQFF. In nucleotides, the CDR3 is TGTGCCAGCAGCCACCCACTCACAGGGGGCGAATACAATGAGCAGTTCTTC.

V and J are TRBV20-1 and TRBJ1-5; no reliable D call. V was pared by 1 base and J by 3 bases, with 7 bases between. Germline CDR1 and CDR2: DFQATT and SNEGSKA (reference sequence). The length of the CDR3 is 13 residues. The CDR3 spells CSARGNINQPQHF. The CDR3 DNA is TGCAGTGCTAGAGGTAACATCAATCAGCCCCAGCATTTT.

The gene calls are TRBV11-2 and TRBJ2-3; 7 bases are shared with TRBD1. CDR1 is SGHAT, CDR2 FQNNGV, per germline. The V and J ends lost 4 bases and 2 bases, in that order; junction bases with no gene match: 6. This CDR3 is 15 amino acids long. This chain's CDR3 is CASSSTGLTTDTQYF. The CDR3 bases are TGTGCCAGCAGCTCGACAGGGCTTACCACAGATACGCAGTATTTT.

The chain couples TRBV19 to TRBJ2-7; 13 nucleotides align to TRBD2. This CDR3 comprises 15 residues. Germline-derived CDR1 and CDR2 are LNHDA and SQIVND (reference sequence). V lost 3 bases, J lost 5 bases, and 4 bases stayed unmatched. CDR3 sequence (DNA): TGTGCCAGTAGTATTCGGACTAGCGGGAGCCACGAGCAGTACTTC. Residues: CASSIRTSGSHEQYF.